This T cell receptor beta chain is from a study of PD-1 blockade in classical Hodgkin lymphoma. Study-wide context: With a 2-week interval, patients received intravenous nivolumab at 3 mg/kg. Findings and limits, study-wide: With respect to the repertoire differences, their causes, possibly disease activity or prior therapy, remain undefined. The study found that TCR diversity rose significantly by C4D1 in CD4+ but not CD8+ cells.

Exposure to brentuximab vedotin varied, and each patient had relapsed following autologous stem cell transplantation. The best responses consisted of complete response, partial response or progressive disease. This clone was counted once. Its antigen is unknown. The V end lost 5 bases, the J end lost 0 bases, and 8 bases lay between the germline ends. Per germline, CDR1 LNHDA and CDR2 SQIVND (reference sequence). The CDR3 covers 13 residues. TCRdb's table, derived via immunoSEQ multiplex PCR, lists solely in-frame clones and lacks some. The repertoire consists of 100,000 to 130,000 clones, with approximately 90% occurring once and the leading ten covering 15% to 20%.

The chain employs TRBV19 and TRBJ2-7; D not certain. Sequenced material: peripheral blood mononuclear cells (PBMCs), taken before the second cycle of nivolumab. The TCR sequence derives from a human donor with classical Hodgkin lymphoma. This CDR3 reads CASSWGTSYEQYF. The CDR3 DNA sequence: TGTGCCAGTAGTTGGGGAACCTCCTACGAGCAGTACTTC.